One TCR beta chain is described in this entry. The antigen is not known. The T cells that were sequenced for TCR beta were CD8+ and CD4+ cells from blood. Trimming removed 2 bases from V and 6 bases from J; junction bases left unmatched: 4. CDR3 length: 14 residues. Germline V gives CDR1 SGHRS, CDR2 YFSETQ. The sample belongs to a study of CD8 T cells in Susac syndrome. The study's findings and limits: Regarding the TCR sequencing and HLA analysis, the study admitted that a relatively small number of individuals were involved.

RNA in amounts of about 0.5 to 1 ug was reverse transcribed with random hexamers. Amplification of TCR beta CDR3 by immunoSEQ multiplex PCR spanned 54 Vbeta and 13 Jbeta. TCRdb re-analysed the immunoSEQ multiplex PCR reads in MiXCR, keeping a single row per CDR3 protein. The sample shows some 120,000 distinct CDR3 sequences, roughly 94% of them seen only once. This TCR was sampled from a human donor with multiple sclerosis. The sample comprised CD4+ T cells from PBMCs. The chain recombines TRBV5-1 with TRBJ2-1; 8 nucleotides agree with TRBD2. The CDR3 region has the DNA TGCGCCAGCAGCTTACGGGGGGGGCCCAATGAGCAGTTCTTC. As protein: CASSLRGGPNEQFF.